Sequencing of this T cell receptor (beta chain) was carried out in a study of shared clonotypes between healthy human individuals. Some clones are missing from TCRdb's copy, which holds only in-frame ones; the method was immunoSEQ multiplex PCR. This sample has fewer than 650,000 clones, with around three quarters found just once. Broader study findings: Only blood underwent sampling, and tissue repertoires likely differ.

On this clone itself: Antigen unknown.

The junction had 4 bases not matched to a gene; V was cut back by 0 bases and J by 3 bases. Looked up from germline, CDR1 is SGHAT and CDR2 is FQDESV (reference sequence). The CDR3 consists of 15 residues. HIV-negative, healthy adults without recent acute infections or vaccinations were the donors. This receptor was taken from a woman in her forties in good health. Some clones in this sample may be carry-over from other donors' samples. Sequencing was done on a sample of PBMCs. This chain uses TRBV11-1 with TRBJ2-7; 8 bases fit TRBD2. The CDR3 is CASSLAVAGIYEQYF. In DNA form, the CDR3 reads TGTGCCAGCAGCTTAGCCGTAGCGGGGATCTACGAGCAGTACTTC.